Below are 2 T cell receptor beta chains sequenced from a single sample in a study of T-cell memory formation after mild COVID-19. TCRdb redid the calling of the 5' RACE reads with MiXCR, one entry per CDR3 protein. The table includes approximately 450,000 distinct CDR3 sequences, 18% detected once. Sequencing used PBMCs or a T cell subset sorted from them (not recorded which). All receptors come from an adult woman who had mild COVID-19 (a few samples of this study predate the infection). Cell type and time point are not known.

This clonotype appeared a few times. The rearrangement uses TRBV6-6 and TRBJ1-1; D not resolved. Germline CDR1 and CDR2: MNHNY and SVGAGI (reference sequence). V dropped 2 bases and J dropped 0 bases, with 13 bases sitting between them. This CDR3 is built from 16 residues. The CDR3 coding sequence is TGTGCCAGCAGTTACCCAACACTAGGGTTGAACACTGAAGCTTTCTTT. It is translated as CASSYPTLGLNTEAFF.

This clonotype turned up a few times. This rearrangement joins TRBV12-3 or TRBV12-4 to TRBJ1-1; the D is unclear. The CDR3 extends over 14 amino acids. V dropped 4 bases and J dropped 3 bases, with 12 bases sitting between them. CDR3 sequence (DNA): TGTGCCAGCAGTTCCGACCCTCGGGACACTGAAGCTTTCTTT. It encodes CASSSDPRDTEAFF.